What follows is one T cell receptor beta chain and its context. Clones were read by immunoSEQ multiplex PCR, and TCRdb kept only the in-frame ones, dropping some. Of over 300,000 clones in the sample, roughly 88% are singletons; the top ten hold around 0.95%. The data are from a study of blood T cell repertoires in COVID-19. Germline CDR1 reads LGHDT; CDR2 reads YNNKEL (reference sequence). The V and J ends lost 4 bases and 6 bases respectively, with 12 bases between them. This CDR3 has 13 residues. The material sequenced was PBMCs or T cells enriched from blood (not recorded which). This chain links TRBV3-1 (or the pseudogene TRBV3-2) with TRBJ1-2; perhaps TRBD1 as D (5 bases). The sequence was collected from a woman aged 30 to 39 with acute COVID-19. The CDR3 loop reads CASSRRGDDGYTF. Here the CDR3 DNA reads TGTGCCAGCAGCCGGAGGGGCGACGATGGCTACACCTTC.